This T cell receptor beta chain is drawn from a study of T cells in Graves' hyperthyroidism and ophthalmopathy. It was RNA transcripts that yielded the amplified TCR beta CDR3 regions. The primer set for the first-round RT-PCR of the TCR CDR3 was HTBI. TCRdb ran MiXCR on the multiplex PCR reads and lists one entry per CDR3 protein. The data hold 530,000 or so distinct CDR3 sequences, with around 46% observed a single time. Germline V gives CDR1 SEHNR, CDR2 FQNEAQ (reference sequence). The CDR3 extends over 12 amino acids. The V end lost 4 bases, the J end lost 6 bases, and 10 bases lay between the germline ends. This clonotype was seen at least ten times.

The chain joins TRBV7-9 to TRBJ2-7; D is undetermined. This receptor was obtained from a young woman with Graves' hyperthyroidism. The sequenced material came from peripheral blood or thyroid tissue (not recorded which). The CDR3, as DNA: TGTGCCAGCAGCTCCCTGGGCTGCGAGCAGTACTTC. Protein sequence: CASSSLGCEQYF.